A selection of T cell receptor beta chains follows, all from one sample in a study of blood T cell repertoires in COVID-19. The protocol was immunoSEQ multiplex PCR, while the TCRdb copy is restricted to in-frame clones and leaves out a portion. The data show some 220,000 clones, 75% to 90% seen once. The sequencing sample was made of peripheral blood. The receptors stem from a woman between 70 and 85 years old with COVID-19, enrolled during active disease. Both conserved end residues are part of each CDR3. D genes are given only for firm matches. For some rows the clone size is stated as once, few or many, or as a class when expanded; others skip it.

>TRBJ2-1|TRBV20-1|once|TRBD2
TGCAGTGCTAGTCCCCGGGGTAGCGGGAGTAACAATGAGCAGTTCTTC
CSASPRGSGSNNEQFF
>TRBJ2-5|TRBV2|NA|NA
TGTGCCAGCAGTGAAGGGACCGGGGGAGTGGAGACCCAGTACTTC
CASSEGTGGVETQYF
>TRBJ1-2|TRBV5-1|NA|NA
TGCGCCAGCAGCAAAGAGGCGGGATATGAAGGCTACACCTTC
CASSKEAGYEGYTF
>TRBJ1-6|TRBV5-5|NA|NA
TGTGCCAGCAGCTTCGACCCGACAAATTATAATTCACCCCTCCACTTT
CASSFDPTNYNSPLHF
>TRBJ2-5|TRBV5-1|few|NA
TGCGCCAGCTCCCGAGGTTACCAAGAGACCCAGTACTTC
CASSRGYQETQYF
>TRBJ1-2|TRBV6-2/TRBV6-3|once|NA
TGTGCCAGCAGTTATAGAGGCGGCTCCCTTGAGGGCTACACCTTC
CASSYRGGSLEGYTF
>TRBJ2-7|TRBV11-2|once|TRBD1
TGTGCCAGCAGCCCGAATCCGGGGACAGGTAACGAGCAGTACTTC
CASSPNPGTGNEQYF
>TRBJ1-4|TRBV28|NA|NA
TGTGCCAGCAGTTTAACCCAGTATAATGAAAAACTGTTTTTT
CASSLTQYNEKLFF
>TRBJ1-5|TRBV2|NA|NA
TGTGCCAGCAGCGTGGACATTAGCAATCAGCCCCAGCATTTT
CASSVDISNQPQHF
>TRBJ2-3|TRBV28|NA|NA
TGTGCCAGCAGTTTAGTGGGAGGCGGGACAGATACGCAGTATTTT
CASSLVGGGTDTQYF
>TRBJ2-7|TRBV5-4|NA|NA
TGTGCCAGCAGCCACCCCACAGTGGGGGCCTCCTACGAGCAGTACTTC
CASSHPTVGASYEQYF
>TRBJ1-2|TRBV6-2/TRBV6-3|NA|NA
TGTGCCAGCAGCCCCCAGGCGACCTATGGCTACACCTTC
CASSPQATYGYTF